This record concerns one T cell receptor beta chain sequence. Its cognate antigen has yet to be identified. One base away there is no much larger clone; base qualities are not given. The label giving this sample's time point can be read as: baseline before first vaccination. Vaccinee samples were obtained from the UK trials COV001 and COV002, which included a single-blind randomized controlled phase 2/3 trial of AZD1222 (ChAdOx1 nCoV-19) in healthy adults. For TCRbeta chain sequencing, PBMC samples from trial participants were taken at day 0 and at day 28 after the second dose. The CDR3 regions of human TCRbeta chains were subjected to immunosequencing. The published analysis was carried out like this. TCRs in the repertoires were compared against a reference library of SARS-CoV-2-specific TCRs that had been generated with the MIRA antigen-specificity platform. Breadth was defined as the fraction of unique TCRs that were SARS-CoV-2-associated, and depth was defined as the fraction of total T cells that were SARS-CoV-2-associated. Each spike-specific TCR was assigned to its reactive spike region and to a CD4 or CD8 class using the MIRA data. Log10-transformed breadth and depth values were compared by one-way ANOVA with Sidak's multiple comparisons tests. TCRdb mirrors the immuneACCESS table, restricted to in-frame sequences. Some clones are absent from its copies; in checked studies, under half trace to an unresolved V gene, and the reason for the others is unknown. V, J and clone size derive from that table, while D and trimming were established from the DNA sequence. The sample data list about 150,000 clones, and approximately 93% of these were observed just once. The ten largest account for under 6.5% of the sample.

The CDR3 has 15 amino acids, counting the end cysteine and phenylalanine. Of the read, only the CDR3 DNA is kept; its 45 bases are in frame from base 1. Trimming accounts for 2 bases at V and 10 bases at J, while the number of junction bases matched to no gene is 7. The germline V gene encodes CDR1 SGHTA and CDR2 FQGNSA. This record comes from a study of T cell responses to AZD1222 COVID-19 vaccine (TCRdb year 2021). Regarding the study in general: AZD1222 recipients given second doses at about 4 weeks or at about 12 weeks were pooled, since spike-specific TCR depth and breadth were not found to differ between the two schedules. TCR sequencing covered roughly 230 trial participants: 207 given two doses of AZD1222 and some 25 given two doses of MenACWY control vaccine. Enrollment into the trials was organized by age into subgroups of 18-55, 56-69 and 70-plus years, and those subgroups contained about 150, 27 and 61 TCR-sequenced participants, respectively. What the work shows at the level of the full study, not this receptor alone: Conclusions about previously exposed vaccinees are limited, since just a handful of AZD1222 recipients were seropositive for SARS-CoV-2 at baseline. Spike-specific TCR breadth and depth rose significantly after two AZD1222 doses compared with day 0 and with MenACWY recipients. The 56-69-year group was small, and its depth increase did not reach significance, likely because of low power. Participants were mostly white British and included more females than males, and it was suggested by the authors that clonal diversity may have been underestimated. The whole spike protein was spanned by vaccine-associated CD4 TCRs, and dominant responses were seen in regions 160-218 and 743-854. Nearly half of unique spike-specific TCRs reportedly recognized epitopes outside regions mutated in the B.1.351 and B.1.1.7 variants. Because no samples from the day 14 peak response were available, repertoires could be characterized only after the peak T cell response.

The chain is assembled from TRBV7-2 and TRBJ2-1; TRBD2 matches 11 bases in the middle. The sequence came from an adult in good health. The sequencing here drew on peripheral blood, taken on day 0 of AZD1222 vaccination. The bases read TGTGCCAGCAGCTTACGAACTAGCGGGAGATGGGAGCAGTTCTTC. It specifies CASSLRTSGRWEQFF. Beyond the CDR3, the reference TRBV7-2 and TRBJ2-1 genes provide the residues; the full variable domain reads: GAGVSQSPSNKVTEKGKDVELRCDPISGHTALYWYRQSLGQGLEFLIYFQGNSAPDKSGLPSDRFSAERTGGSVSTLTIQRTQQEDSAVYLCASSLRTSGRWEQFFGPGTRLTVL.